A single sample gave rise to the 11 T cell receptor beta chains below, sequenced in a study of blood T cells in healthy people across ages. A second PCR of 7 to 11 cycles used a sample-barcoded 5' primer and a J-beta primer mix. TCRdb reprocessed the 5' RACE reads with MiXCR, giving one entry per CDR3 protein. The sample consists of just under 900,000 distinct CDR3 sequences, around 30% of them appearing once. Material for sequencing was blood. Source of these receptors: a woman aged 80 or over in good health.

This clonotype was counted ten times or more. The chain has TRBV20-1 and TRBJ1-2; the match to TRBD1 covers 8 bases. Germline CDR1 is DFQATT and CDR2 is SNEGSKA (reference sequence). The CDR3 loop spans 14 amino acids. J was trimmed by 4 bases and V by 0 bases; bases with no gene match: 4. The CDR3 reads CSAREAGGTYGYTF. The CDR3 DNA reads as TGCAGTGCTAGAGAGGCAGGGGGCACCTATGGCTACACCTTC.

This clonotype was seen many times. This chain joins TRBV11-2 and TRBJ1-1; perhaps TRBD1 as D (5 bases). The germline V gene encodes CDR1 SGHAT and CDR2 FQNNGV. This CDR3 comprises 15 residues. The V end was cut by 0 bases, the J end by 0 bases, with 8 bases between. The CDR3 sequence: CASSLEGAMNTEAFF. In DNA form, the CDR3 reads TGTGCCAGCAGCTTAGAAGGGGCGATGAACACTGAAGCTTTCTTT. Drawing the rest from reference TRBV11-2 and TRBJ1-1, the complete variable domain is EAGVAQSPRYKIIEKRQSVAFWCNPISGHATLYWYQQILGQGPKLLIQFQNNGVVDDSQLPKDRFSAERLKGVDSTLKIQPAKLEDSAVYLCASSLEGAMNTEAFFGQGTRLTVV.

This sequence joins TRBV27 and TRBJ2-7; TRBD2 agrees at 11 bases. The CDR3 sequence is 15 residues long. Germline assignment: CDR1 MNHEY and CDR2 SMNVEV (reference sequence). V lost 3 bases, J lost 4 bases, and 5 bases stayed unmatched. DNA of the CDR3: TGTGCCAGCAGTTTCGTGACTAGCGGGACATACGAGCAGTACTTC. Its protein is CASSFVTSGTYEQYF.

This clonotype showed up many times. This sequence joins TRBV7-9 and TRBJ2-5; D is tentatively TRBD1 or TRBD2 (6 bases each). With 5 bases removed from V and 4 bases from J, the gap between germline ends came to 17 bases. Germline V lookup: CDR1 SEHNR, CDR2 FQNEAQ (reference sequence). This CDR3 is 15 amino acids long. CDR3 in amino acids: CASSHRDLGGETQYF. For the CDR3, the DNA is TGTGCCAGCAGCCACAGGGACCTGGGAGGAGAGACCCAGTACTTC.

About this clonotype: One end of the junction fails to match germline, which may point to a read error. This CDR3 reads CASRLAALETQYF. The CDR3 bases are TGTGCCAGCAGATTAGCGGCCCTAGAGACCCAGTACTTC. The chain is built from TRBV7-2 and TRBJ2-5; possibly TRBD2 for D (6 bases). Germline CDR1 and CDR2: SGHTA and FQGNSA. This CDR3 has 13 residues.

A few counts support this clonotype. This chain links TRBV7-9 with TRBJ2-7; 9 nucleotides match TRBD2. J lost 7 bases, V lost 5 bases, and 12 bases had no gene match. Germline lookup yields CDR1 SEHNR and CDR2 FQNEAQ (reference sequence). The CDR3 is 15 amino acids. The CDR3 here is CASSPGTSPRNEQYF. For the CDR3, the DNA is TGTGCCAGCAGCCCCGGGACTAGCCCAAGGAATGAGCAGTACTTC.

Of note for this clonotype: A much more abundant neighbour one base away suggests this may be a read error. The V call is TRBV28, the J call TRBJ2-7, with 11 positions matching TRBD1. The germline V gene has CDR1 MDHEN and CDR2 SYDVKM. This CDR3 is 16 amino acids long. For the CDR3, the DNA is TGTGCCGGCAGTTCCGCGGCGGGACAGGGGGCCTACGAGCAGTACTTC. This translates into CAGSSAAGQGAYEQYF.

This clonotype was detected many times. This chain links TRBV5-1 with TRBJ2-5, with D hard to call. From germline, CDR1 is SGHRS and CDR2 YFSETQ. The CDR3 has 14 amino acids. Trimming stripped 3 bases from V and 0 bases from J, with 9 bases between. The CDR3 nucleotides read TGCGCCAGCAGCTCTGGACCCGACCAAGAGACCCAGTACTTC. Protein: CASSSGPDQETQYF. The full variable domain, completed using reference TRBV5-1 and TRBJ2-5, is KAGVTQTPRYLIKTRGQQVTLSCSPISGHRSVSWYQQTPGQGLQFLFEYFSETQRNKGNFPGRFSGRQFSNSRSEMNVSTLELGDSALYLCASSSGPDQETQYFGPGTRLLVL.

The CDR3 sequence: CSATAPWTGRLGEQYF. Written as DNA, the CDR3 is TGCAGTGCTACCGCTCCCTGGACAGGCCGTCTGGGTGAGCAGTACTTC. This chain joins TRBV20-1 and TRBJ2-7, with 7 nucleotides matching TRBD1. Per the germline V gene, CDR1 is DFQATT and CDR2 is SNEGSKA (reference sequence). V was pared by 4 bases and J by 7 bases, with 19 bases of the junction left unmatched. This CDR3 comprises 16 residues.

This clonotype was seen a handful of times. This chain joins TRBV15 and TRBJ1-4; D is ambiguous. The germline CDR1 and CDR2 sequences are LNHNV and YYDKDF (reference sequence). Trimming shortened V by 0 bases and J by 7 bases, and 9 bases separated the two germline ends. The length of the CDR3 is 14 residues. The CDR3, as DNA: TGTGCCACCAGCAGAGACCGACATCGTGAAAAACTGTTTTTT. Protein sequence: CATSRDRHREKLFF.

This clonotype occurred many times. The V call is TRBV15, the J call TRBJ2-7; 7 bases align to TRBD2. Germline V lookup: CDR1 LNHNV, CDR2 YYDKDF (reference sequence). The CDR3 has 15 residues. J lost 3 bases, V lost 0 bases, and 5 bases had no gene match. The CDR3: CATSRDRGDLYEQYF. As DNA, the CDR3 is TGTGCCACCAGCAGAGACCGGGGGGACCTCTACGAGCAGTACTTC.